This TCR beta chain was observed in a study of technical replicates of blood from a handful of donors. Trimming at V came to 2 bases and at J to 4 bases, leaving 4 bases not matched to a gene. The CDR3 extends over 15 amino acids. CDR1 and CDR2 (germline): SNHLY, FYNNEI. Data came from immunoSEQ multiplex PCR; TCRdb stores just in-frame clones and leaves some out. The sample holds more than 65,000 clones, around 90% seen once. The source material was T cells isolated from PBMCs. V usage is TRBV2 and J usage is TRBJ2-1; 8 nucleotides line up with TRBD1. This clonotype originated in a human donor in good health. DNA of the CDR3: TGTGCCAGCAGTGAATCGGGACAGGCTTACAATGAGCAGTTCTTC. It yields the protein CASSESGQAYNEQFF.